The 18 T cell receptor beta chains reported below all come from one sample, sequenced in a study of low-dose radiotherapy and immunotherapy resistance in tumors. TRAV- and TRBV-specific primers were used for first-strand cDNA, which covered alpha and beta chains. The PCR that amplified TCRs ran for 20 cycles, relying on a constant-region primer and a V-primer adapter. TCRdb called the reads again in MiXCR, with one record for every CDR3 protein. Among approximately 11,000 distinct CDR3 sequences listed, roughly two thirds were seen once. The receptors come from a human donor with advanced metastatic prostate, ovarian, gallbladder or colorectal cancer (not recorded which). This table probably holds off-target reads from a library built for another chain.

The rearrangement joins TRBV5-1 to TRBJ2-1, with unresolved D. With 7 bases removed from V and 2 bases from J, the gap between germline ends came to 13 bases. The CDR3 has 14 amino acids. Per the germline V gene, CDR1 is SGHRS and CDR2 is YFSETQ. The CDR3 loop reads CASAEPRAYNEQFF. The CDR3 coding sequence is TGCGCCAGCGCGGAGCCGCGAGCCTACAATGAGCAGTTCTTC.

V gene TRBV7-9 combines with J gene TRBJ2-1; D may be TRBD2 (6 bases). Germline V gives CDR1 SEHNR, CDR2 FQNEAQ (reference sequence). This CDR3 has 16 amino acids. Trimming cost V 1 base and J 6 bases, with 16 bases left between them. The CDR3 sequence: CASSLGGGIKRNEQFF. For the CDR3, the DNA is TGTGCCAGCAGCTTAGGCGGCGGGATTAAACGCAATGAGCAGTTCTTC. The entire variable domain, with the rest obtained from reference TRBV7-9 and TRBJ2-1, is as follows: DTGVSQNPRHKITKRGQNVTFRCDPISEHNRLYWYRQTLGQGPEFLTYFQNEAQLEKSRLLSDRFSAERPKGSFSTLEIQRTEQGDSAMYLCASSLGGGIKRNEQFFGPGTRLTVL.

CDR3 DNA: TGCGCCAGCAGAAGGAGACAGGCGAACACCGGGGAGCTGTTTTTT. It yields the protein CASRRRQANTGELFF. The chain joins TRBV5-1 to TRBJ2-2; possibly TRBD1 for D (6 bases). The germline V gene has CDR1 SGHRS and CDR2 YFSETQ. The CDR3 has 15 amino acids. Trimming removed 5 bases at V and 0 bases at J, with 11 bases between.

The V and J genes are TRBV6-1 and TRBJ2-1; unclear D gene. This CDR3 is 12 amino acids long. Trimming stripped 2 bases from V and 10 bases from J, with 9 bases between. The germline V gene encodes CDR1 MNHNS and CDR2 SASEGT. Here the CDR3 reads CASSEWRSEQFF. DNA of the CDR3: TGTGCCAGCAGTGAATGGCGCAGCGAGCAGTTCTTC.

The chain has TRBV12-3 or TRBV12-4 and TRBJ1-2, with 7 bases lining up with TRBD1. V lost 3 bases to trimming and J lost 4 bases; unmatched junction nucleotides: 5. The CDR3 loop spans 14 amino acids. The CDR3 region is CASSFPAGGYGYTF. CDR3 nucleotides: TGTGCCAGCAGTTTCCCCGCAGGGGGCTATGGCTACACCTTC.

The chain uses TRBV5-1 and TRBJ1-1; 9 bases are shared with TRBD1. Germline values: CDR1 SGHRS, CDR2 YFSETQ. After removal of 0 bases from V and 4 bases from J, the junction contained 4 bases not matched to a gene. This CDR3 contains 15 residues. The CDR3 sequence is CASSLEQGAITEAFF. In nucleotides, the CDR3 is TGCGCCAGCAGCTTGGAACAGGGGGCGATCACTGAAGCTTTCTTT.

V usage is TRBV4-2 and J usage is TRBJ1-5; no clear D. Trimming took off 0 bases at V and 2 bases at J, with 8 bases between the two ends. The CDR3 contains 15 residues. CDR1 is LGHNA and CDR2 is YNFKEQ in the germline V gene. The CDR3 here is CASSQDQRGNQPQHF. DNA of the CDR3: TGTGCCAGCAGCCAAGATCAGAGGGGCAATCAGCCCCAGCATTTT.

V is TRBV9 and J is TRBJ2-7; 7 bases match TRBD1. Losses at the gene ends were 4 bases for V and 6 bases for J; bases not matched to a gene: 4. CDR3 length equals 12 residues. Germline-derived CDR1 and CDR2 are SGDLS and YYNGEE. DNA of the CDR3: TGTGCCAGCAGCCCGACAGGGTCCGAGCAGTACTTC. This translates into CASSPTGSEQYF.

This clonotype was seen only a few times. This rearrangement joins TRBV11-2 to TRBJ2-1; no definite D call. V lost 4 bases, J lost 5 bases, and 12 bases lay in between. Germline CDR1 reads SGHAT; CDR2 reads FQNNGV. This CDR3 spans 14 amino acids. The DNA for the CDR3 is TGTGCCAGCAGCTCCCCCCGCCTCAACAATGAGCAGTTCTTC. This codes for CASSSPRLNNEQFF.

The chain employs TRBV24-1 and TRBJ2-3; 8 bases align to TRBD1. With 4 bases clipped from V and 1 base from J, the junction kept 3 bases outside the gene matches. The CDR3 runs 15 residues. Germline V lookup: CDR1 KGHDR, CDR2 SFDVKD. The CDR3 here is CATSDRTGRTDTQYF. The CDR3 DNA follows: TGTGCCACCAGTGACAGGACAGGGCGCACAGATACGCAGTATTTT.

The chain has TRBV6-1 and TRBJ2-7; D is possibly TRBD1 (6 bases). The V and J ends lost 5 bases and 3 bases respectively, with 11 bases between them. In germline, CDR1 is MNHNS, CDR2 SASEGT. The CDR3 covers 13 residues. The CDR3 nucleotides are TGTGCCAGCAGTCCACGAGGGGGCTACGAGCAGTACTTC. Translated: CASSPRGGYEQYF.

CDR3 amino acids: CASSPPGANYNEQFF. Here the CDR3 DNA reads TGTGCCAGCAGTCCCCCGGGGGCCAACTACAATGAGCAGTTCTTC. The chain has TRBV28 and TRBJ2-1; TRBD1 or TRBD2 may be the D gene (6 bases each). CDR1 is MDHEN, CDR2 SYDVKM, per germline. V was pared by 5 bases and J by 3 bases, with 14 bases between. CDR3 length: 15 amino acids.

The chain combines TRBV3-1 with TRBJ1-4; a possible D gene is TRBD1 (6 bases). The CDR3 has 13 amino acids. Germline V gives CDR1 LGHDT, CDR2 YNNKEL (reference sequence). The germline V and J ends were trimmed by 4 bases and 8 bases, with 11 bases remaining between them. The DNA for the CDR3 is TGTGCCAGCAGCCTACGGACAGCCGAAAAACTGTTTTTT. Translation: CASSLRTAEKLFF.

The CDR3 here is CATSDPPKLDTQYF. In DNA form, the CDR3 reads TGTGCCACCAGTGACCCTCCGAAGTTAGATACGCAGTATTTT. The chain is built from TRBV24-1 and TRBJ2-3; D not certain. V lost 4 bases to trimming and J lost 5 bases, with 12 bases between them. The CDR3 covers 14 residues. In germline, CDR1 is KGHDR, CDR2 SFDVKD.

V and J are TRBV12-5 and TRBJ2-3, with 8 bases matching TRBD2. J lost 4 bases, V lost 1 base, and 4 bases had no gene match. The length of the CDR3 is 15 residues. CDR1 is LGHNT and CDR2 is FRNRAP in the germline V gene. In nucleotides, the CDR3 is TGTGCTAGTGGTTTGGAGGGCGGGAGGTCAGATACGCAGTATTTT. Amino acids: CASGLEGGRSDTQYF.

The chain is built from TRBV5-1 and TRBJ2-2; D not resolved. V lost 4 bases and J lost 1, with 14 bases in between. Germline loops: CDR1 SGHRS, CDR2 YFSETQ. The CDR3 has 16 residues. CDR3 region: CASSRTGPMNTGELFF. For the CDR3, the DNA is TGCGCCAGCAGCCGAACCGGGCCTATGAACACCGGGGAGCTGTTTTTT.

V usage is TRBV20-1 and J usage is TRBJ2-7; possibly TRBD2 for D (5 bases). Deletions cut 0 bases from V and 7 bases from J, with 13 bases between. From germline, CDR1 is DFQATT and CDR2 SNEGSKA (reference sequence). This CDR3 spans 13 amino acids. This CDR3 is CSARDLLSGEQYF. CDR3 bases: TGCAGTGCTAGAGACCTTCTGTCGGGGGAGCAGTACTTC.

This rearrangement joins TRBV29-1 to TRBJ2-1; no reliable D call. Trimming pared 5 bases from V and 0 bases from J, leaving 8 bases between. The CDR3 spans 13 residues. Germline lookup yields CDR1 SQVTM and CDR2 ANQGSEA. CDR3 protein: CSVRTISYNEQFF. In nucleotides, the CDR3 is TGCAGCGTTCGGACCATCTCCTACAATGAGCAGTTCTTC.